Below, 21 T cell receptor beta chains from the same sample are listed, as sequenced in a study of cytomegalovirus exposure and HLA in healthy donors. The study ran its PCR with 60 Vbeta and 13 Jbeta primers. Measured with immunoSEQ multiplex PCR; TCRdb has only the in-frame clones, and not every one. The data hold about 180,000 clones, with about 68% observed a single time. Sequencing was done on a sample of PBMCs. The receptors were gathered from a female donor in good health and CMV-seronegative.

The chain links TRBV2 to TRBJ1-6, with TRBD1 matching over 7 bases. V shed 6 bases, J shed 6 bases, and the junction held 8 bases outside the gene matches. Germline CDR1 SNHLY, CDR2 FYNNEI. The CDR3 is 15 amino acids. As DNA, the CDR3 is TGTGCCAGCAGCGCCGGACAGGTTTTTAATTCACCCCTCCACTTT. It is translated as CASSAGQVFNSPLHF.

The chain employs TRBV28 and TRBJ1-1; D is undetermined. CDR1 and CDR2 (germline): MDHEN, SYDVKM. The CDR3 extends over 13 amino acids. The V end lost 5 bases, the J end lost 2 bases, and 9 bases lay between the germline ends. This CDR3 reads CASSPRLNTEAFF. The CDR3 DNA follows: TGTGCCAGCAGTCCTAGACTCAACACTGAAGCTTTCTTT.

As DNA, the CDR3 is TGTGCCAGCAGTACCCCAAGAGTCTCTGGAAACACCATATATTTT. This codes for CASSTPRVSGNTIYF. V gene TRBV6-5 combines with J gene TRBJ1-3, with D hard to call. Germline CDR1 MNHEY, CDR2 SVGAGI. CDR3 length equals 15 residues. Trimming took 5 bases from V and 0 from J, leaving 11 bases between them.

V is TRBV30 and J is TRBJ1-5; possible D gene TRBD1, 5 bases. This CDR3 is built from 16 residues. Germline loops: CDR1 GTSNPN, CDR2 SVGIG (reference sequence). Trimming took off 4 bases at V and 2 bases at J, with 18 bases between the two ends. The CDR3 is CAWTSGGILGNQPQHF. CDR3 in DNA: TGTGCCTGGACCTCCGGGGGAATTCTGGGCAATCAGCCCCAGCATTTT.

There are a few counts of this clone. The chain is built from TRBV7-9 and TRBJ1-2; D remains ambiguous. The CDR3 extends over 15 amino acids. The V gene's germline CDR1 is SEHNR and CDR2 FQNEAQ (reference sequence). Trimming shortened V by 0 bases and J by 4 bases, and 12 bases separated the two germline ends. CDR3 DNA: TGTGCCAGCAGCTTAGCGCCGCGGCAGACCTATGGCTACACCTTC. Amino acid sequence: CASSLAPRQTYGYTF.

This clone was seen a handful of times. This rearrangement joins TRBV21-1 to TRBJ1-6. TRBV21-1 is shown as a pseudogene. This CDR3 comprises 14 residues. The CDR3 region is CASSKGIANSPLHF. In nucleotides, the CDR3 is TGTGCCAGCAGCAAAGGGATAGCGAATTCACCCCTCCACTTT.

The chain employs TRBV11-2 and TRBJ2-7, with D maybe TRBD1 (6 bases). Germline V lookup: CDR1 SGHAT, CDR2 FQNNGV. This CDR3 is 16 amino acids long. The V gene lost 5 bases and the J gene lost 3 bases, with 20 bases spanning the gap. The CDR3 loop reads CASSPQIVTGNYEQYF. The CDR3 coding sequence is TGTGCCAGCAGCCCGCAGATAGTTACAGGGAACTACGAGCAGTACTTC.

The chain recombines TRBV5-4 with TRBJ2-7; TRBD2 matches 7 bases. The germline gives CDR1 SGHNT, CDR2 YYREEE (reference sequence). V gave up 3 bases and J gave up 6 bases; unmatched junction bases: 3. This CDR3 region has 12 residues. The CDR3 protein is CASSSPGGEQYF. CDR3 sequence (DNA): TGTGCCAGCAGCTCACCGGGGGGCGAGCAGTACTTC.

This clone appeared a few times. The rearrangement joins TRBV30 to TRBJ2-7; 8 bases align to TRBD2. This CDR3 is built from 13 residues. Germline V gives CDR1 GTSNPN, CDR2 SVGIG (reference sequence). J gave up 7 bases and V 0 bases, and 5 bases lay outside the gene matches. The CDR3 bases are TGTGCCTGGAGTGTTTCCGGACTAGCTGAGCAGTACTTC. Translating gives CAWSVSGLAEQYF.

This chain uses TRBV28 with TRBJ1-1; D gene ambiguous. The CDR3 length is 14 residues. Trimming took off 6 bases at V and 6 bases at J, with 17 bases between the two ends. Per germline, CDR1 MDHEN and CDR2 SYDVKM. The CDR3 protein is CASRPSEGSPEAFF. Written as DNA, the CDR3 is TGTGCCAGCAGGCCTAGCGAAGGTAGCCCTGAAGCTTTCTTT.

The chain employs TRBV7-2 and TRBJ2-7; 16 nucleotides align to TRBD2. The J segment lost 0 bases and the V segment lost 5 bases, leaving 7 bases of the junction unmatched. CDR3 length: 18 residues. Germline V gene sequence: CDR1 SGHTA, CDR2 FQGNSA. The CDR3 coding sequence is TGTGCCAGCAGCCCGGGACTAGCGGGGGGGCAACCCTCCTACGAGCAGTACTTC. Amino acid sequence: CASSPGLAGGQPSYEQYF.

The chain joins TRBV5-5 to TRBJ1-2; 7 bases match TRBD1. Trimming at V came to 1 base and at J to 4 bases, leaving 7 bases not matched to a gene. Germline V lookup: CDR1 SGHKS, CDR2 YYEKEE (reference sequence). There are 15 residues in the CDR3. CDR3 sequence reads: CASSLLNRDSYGYTF. For the CDR3, the DNA is TGTGCCAGCAGCTTGCTCAACCGGGACAGCTATGGCTACACCTTC. Full variable domain (outside the CDR3, taken from reference TRBV5-5 and TRBJ1-2): DAGVTQSPTHLIKTRGQQVTLRCSPISGHKSVSWYQQVLGQGPQFIFQYYEKEERGRGNFPDRFSARQFPNYSSELNVNALLLGDSALYLCASSLLNRDSYGYTFGSGTRLTVV.

This rearrangement joins TRBV29-1 to TRBJ1-1; D gene ambiguous. The V end lost 2 bases, the J end lost 4 bases, and 14 bases lay between the germline ends. Germline V CDR1 and CDR2: SQVTM, ANQGSEA. The CDR3 sequence is 14 residues long. CDR3 residues: CSVEFALGGTEAFF. For the CDR3, the DNA is TGCAGCGTTGAATTTGCACTCGGTGGCACTGAAGCTTTCTTT.

This chain connects TRBV2 to TRBJ2-3, with 8 bases that match TRBD2. Per germline, CDR1 SNHLY and CDR2 FYNNEI. This CDR3 comprises 15 residues. J was trimmed by 0 bases and V by 5 bases; bases with no gene match: 4. CDR3 nucleotide sequence: TGTGCCAGCAGTTACGGGGGGGCTAGCACAGATACGCAGTATTTT. It yields the protein CASSYGGASTDTQYF.

This sequence joins TRBV7-9 and TRBJ2-3, with 13 bases matching TRBD2. The length of the CDR3 is 17 residues. From germline, CDR1 is SEHNR and CDR2 FQNEAQ (reference sequence). The J segment lost 7 bases and the V segment lost 5 bases, leaving 12 bases of the junction unmatched. CDR3 DNA sequence: TGTGCCAGCAGCCCTGGGACTAGCGGGATCTCTCCCCATACGCAGTATTTT. Translated, it gives CASSPGTSGISPHTQYF.

This rearrangement joins TRBV4-1 to TRBJ2-1; D gene unclear. CDR1 is MGHRA, CDR2 YSYEKL, per germline. The CDR3 spans 14 residues. Trimming stripped 1 base from V and 3 bases from J, with 7 bases between. DNA for the CDR3: TGCGCCAGCAGCCAAGTAAACAGCTACAATGAGCAGTTCTTC. This encodes CASSQVNSYNEQFF.

This clone was counted once. This chain joins TRBV25-1 and TRBJ2-2; TRBD2 agrees at 10 bases. Looked up from germline, CDR1 is MGHDK and CDR2 is SYGVNS. The CDR3 extends over 18 amino acids. The junction had 10 bases not matched to a gene; V was cut back by 5 bases and J by 1 base. The CDR3 region has the DNA TGTGCCAGCAGTCAGTCTAGCGGGAGCCGTCGGAACACCGGGGAGCTGTTTTTT. Protein sequence: CASSQSSGSRRNTGELFF. The entire variable domain, with the rest obtained from reference TRBV25-1 and TRBJ2-2, is as follows: EADIYQTPRYLVIGTGKKITLECSQTMGHDKMYWYQQDPGMELHLIHYSYGVNSTEKGDLSSESTVSRIRTEHFPLTLESARPSHTSQYLCASSQSSGSRRNTGELFFGEGSRLTVL.

The chain couples TRBV18 to TRBJ1-4; D remains ambiguous. From germline, CDR1 is KGHSH and CDR2 LQKENI. The CDR3 extends over 15 amino acids. V was trimmed by 0 bases and J by 4 bases, leaving 9 bases between them. CDR3 in DNA: TGTGCCAGCTCACCACCTTCCCCAGATAATGAAAAACTGTTTTTT. It is translated as CASSPPSPDNEKLFF.

The rearrangement uses TRBV5-8 and TRBJ1-5; D is unclear. The CDR3 totals 14 residues. The germline V gene encodes CDR1 SGHTS and CDR2 YDEGEE. The V and J ends lost 0 bases and 1 base respectively, with 5 bases between them. The CDR3 reads CASSLVRSNQPQHF. The CDR3 nucleotides read TGTGCCAGCAGCTTGGTCAGGAGCAATCAGCCCCAGCATTTT.

The gene calls are TRBV14 and TRBJ2-5, with D possibly TRBD1 on 6 matching bases. The end of the DNA fits TRBJ2-7 better, so the J call may be wrong. Germline CDR1 is SGHDN and CDR2 is FVKESK. CDR3 size: 15 residues. This CDR3 reads CASSQNLNRVNEQYF. Written as DNA, the CDR3 is TGTGCCAGCAGCCAAAACCTAAACAGGGTCAACGAGCAGTACTTC.

The CDR3, as DNA: TGTGCCAGTAGTCCGCGGCGGGGTGAGACCCAGTACTTC. Encoded protein: CASSPRRGETQYF. The chain employs TRBV19 and TRBJ2-5, with D perhaps TRBD2 (6 bases). CDR3 size: 13 residues. V was cut by 5 bases and J by 5 bases, with 12 bases left in between. Germline V gene sequence: CDR1 LNHDA, CDR2 SQIVND (reference sequence).